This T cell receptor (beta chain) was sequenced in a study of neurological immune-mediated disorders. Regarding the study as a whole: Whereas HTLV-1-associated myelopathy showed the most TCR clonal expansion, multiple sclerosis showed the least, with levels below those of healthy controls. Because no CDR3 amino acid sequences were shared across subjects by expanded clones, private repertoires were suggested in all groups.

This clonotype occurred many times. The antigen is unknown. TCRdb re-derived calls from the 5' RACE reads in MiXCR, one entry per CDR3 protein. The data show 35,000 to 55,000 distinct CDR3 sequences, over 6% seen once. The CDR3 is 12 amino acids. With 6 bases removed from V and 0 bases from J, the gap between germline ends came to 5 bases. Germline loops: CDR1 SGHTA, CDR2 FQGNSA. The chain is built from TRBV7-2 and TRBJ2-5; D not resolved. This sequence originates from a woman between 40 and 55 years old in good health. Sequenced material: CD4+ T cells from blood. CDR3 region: CASSPYQETQYF. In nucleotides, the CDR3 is TGTGCCAGCAGTCCTTACCAAGAGACCCAGTACTTC.